The rows below give T cell receptor beta chains drawn from one sample of a study of T cell responses to AZD1222 COVID-19 vaccine. Sequencing was performed with immunoSEQ multiplex PCR; in TCRdb, only in-frame clones are kept and a portion is missing. This table has tens of thousands of clones, 89% appearing once. Sample: peripheral blood, taken on day 0 of AZD1222 vaccination. Every receptor here comes from an adult in good health. Each CDR3 is given with its conserved first and last residue. D genes are given only for firm matches. The size entry is marked missing in some rows and otherwise reads once, few, many or a size class.

clone_size,j_call,cdr3_length,d_call,v_call,cdr3_nt,cdr3_aa
.,TRBJ1-6,15,.,TRBV6-2/TRBV6-3,TGTGCCAGCAGTCACGAGTTGGTCGCGAATTCACCCCTCCACTTT,CASSHELVANSPLHF
.,TRBJ2-1,14,TRBD2,TRBV7-2,TGTGCCAGCAGCTTTAGCGGGGTAAACAATGAGCAGTTCTTC,CASSFSGVNNEQFF
once,TRBJ1-2,11,.,TRBV29-1,TGCAGCGCCGGGGGTAACCGGGGGGTCACCTTC,CSAGGNRGVTF
.,TRBJ1-4,15,TRBD1,TRBV15,TGTGCCACCAGCAGAGGGAGGACAGGGGTAGAAAAACTGTTTTTT,CATSRGRTGVEKLFF
few,TRBJ1-2,13,TRBD1,TRBV2,TGTGCCAGCAGCGAGACAGGGGACTATGGCTACACCTTC,CASSETGDYGYTF
.,TRBJ1-6,17,.,TRBV3-1/TRBV3-2,TGTGCCAGCAGCCGCGTCCAGGGAAGCTCCTATAATTCACCCCTCCACTTT,CASSRVQGSSYNSPLHF
.,TRBJ2-2,14,.,TRBV27,TGTGCCAGCAGTTTAGCTACGGACACCGGGGAGCTGTTTTTT,CASSLATDTGELFF
.,TRBJ1-1,15,TRBD1,TRBV5-4,TGTGCCAGCAGCCTTGGACAGGGGGTACGCACTGAAGCTTTCTTT,CASSLGQGVRTEAFF
.,TRBJ1-2,15,TRBD1,TRBV18,TGTGCCAGCTCACCGGGCACAGGGGGCGACTATGGCTACACCTTC,CASSPGTGGDYGYTF
once,TRBJ2-3,14,.,TRBV12-5,TGTGCTAGTGGTCTCTATACTGGCACAGATACGCAGTATTTT,CASGLYTGTDTQYF
.,TRBJ2-1,12,TRBD2,TRBV29-1,TGCAGCGTTTTTAGCGGGGACAATGAGCAGTTCTTC,CSVFSGDNEQFF
.,TRBJ1-6,15,.,TRBV18,TGTGCCAGCTCACGCGACGCCATAGAAAATTCACCCCTCCACTTT,CASSRDAIENSPLHF
.,TRBJ1-1,13,.,TRBV12-3/TRBV12-4,TGTGCCAGCAGGCCCAGGGAGAACACTGAAGCTTTCTTT,CASRPRENTEAFF
.,TRBJ2-7,12,.,TRBV10-2,TGCGCCAGCAGTCGGCAGACCTACGAGCAGTACTTC,CASSRQTYEQYF
.,TRBJ2-1,14,TRBD2,TRBV27,TGTGCCAGCAGTGGCGGGAGCTCCTACAATGAGCAGTTCTTC,CASSGGSSYNEQFF
.,TRBJ1-1,12,.,TRBV6-2/TRBV6-3,TGTGCCAGCAGTTACCGATTTGCTGAAGCTTTCTTT,CASSYRFAEAFF
.,TRBJ1-1,13,.,TRBV7-3,TGTGCCAGCAGCTCACGCCAGGGCACTGAAGCTTTCTTT,CASSSRQGTEAFF
.,TRBJ1-1,14,TRBD1,TRBV5-1,TGCGCCAGCAGCGGACAGGGTGGGAACACTGAAGCTTTCTTT,CASSGQGGNTEAFF
once,TRBJ1-2,15,.,TRBV15,TGTGCCACCAGCAGAGAGGCGCGGGCAGGGTATGGCTACACCTTC,CATSREARAGYGYTF
medium-sized,TRBJ1-1,16,TRBD1,TRBV30,TGTGCCTGGAGTGTTACCGGGACAGGGGGCAGCTCTGAAGCTTTCTTT,CAWSVTGTGGSSEAFF
.,TRBJ2-5,15,.,TRBV5-1,TGCGCCAGCAGCATTCTAGGACAGCCCCAAGAGACCCAGTACTTC,CASSILGQPQETQYF
once,TRBJ1-5,13,TRBD1,TRBV5-4,TGTGCCAGCAGCTGGGACAGAAATCAGCCCCAGCATTTT,CASSWDRNQPQHF
.,TRBJ1-1,14,.,TRBV5-1,TGCGCCAGCAGCTTGGTCGGGGGCAACACTGAAGCTTTCTTT,CASSLVGGNTEAFF
.,TRBJ1-1,13,.,TRBV3-1/TRBV3-2,TGTGCCAGCAGCCAATGGGGCAACACTGAAGCTTTCTTT,CASSQWGNTEAFF
.,TRBJ1-2,16,TRBD1,TRBV7-9,TGTGCCAGCAGCAGTTATAAGACAGATACAGGGGAGGGCTACACCTTC,CASSSYKTDTGEGYTF
.,TRBJ2-3,17,TRBD2,TRBV11-2,TGTGCCAGCAGCCGCTTCAGCGGGAGGGTTTACACAGATACGCAGTATTTT,CASSRFSGRVYTDTQYF
.,TRBJ2-7,13,.,TRBV27,TGTGCCACCCGACCCCTACTCCCTTCCGAGCAGTACTTC,CATRPLLPSEQYF
.,TRBJ2-7,12,.,TRBV12-3/TRBV12-4,TGTGCCAGCAGGCTTTTCCGTGGCGAGCAGTACTTC,CASRLFRGEQYF
.,TRBJ2-3,15,.,TRBV11-2,TGTGCCAGCAGCTTATCGTCCGCGACAGGAAGACAGCAGTATTTT,CASSLSSATGRQQYF
.,TRBJ1-1,19,TRBD1,TRBV5-1,TGCGCCAGCAGCTTCTTGGGGACAGGGGGCGTCCGTCAGGACACTGAAGCTTTCTTT,CASSFLGTGGVRQDTEAFF
once,TRBJ1-6,14,.,TRBV5-1,TGCGCCAGCAGCTTCGAACAGTATAATTCACCCCTCCACTTT,CASSFEQYNSPLHF
.,TRBJ1-2,12,.,TRBV10-3,TGTGCCATCAGTAGACAGGCCGCAGGCTACACCTTC,CAISRQAAGYTF
.,TRBJ1-6,14,TRBD1,TRBV11-1,TGTGCCAGCAGCTTGGACAGGGGTAATTCACCCCTCCACTTT,CASSLDRGNSPLHF
.,TRBJ2-1,12,.,TRBV24-1,TGTGCCACCAGTGATACGGGGAATGAGCAGTTCTTC,CATSDTGNEQFF
.,TRBJ2-3,14,TRBD2,TRBV6-4,TGTGCCAGCAAAGCGGGGGGTAGCACAGATACGCAGTATTTT,CASKAGGSTDTQYF
.,TRBJ1-3,17,TRBD1,TRBV12-5,TGTGCTAGTGGTCCCCGGGACAGGGGTTTCCCGGGAAACACCATATATTTT,CASGPRDRGFPGNTIYF
.,TRBJ2-7,15,TRBD1,TRBV25-1,TGTGCCAGCAGTGAATCCGGGACAGGGGCCTACGAGCAGTACTTC,CASSESGTGAYEQYF
.,TRBJ1-2,14,.,TRBV5-6,TGTGCCAGCAGCTTGGACAGGGCGGAATATGGCTACACCTTC,CASSLDRAEYGYTF
.,TRBJ2-3,19,TRBD1,TRBV11-2,TGTGCCAGCAGCCCAAAGACAGGGAAAGCGGCCGTGACAACAGATACGCAGTATTTT,CASSPKTGKAAVTTDTQYF
.,TRBJ2-7,15,TRBD1,TRBV14,TGTGCCAGCAGCCAAGGGGGGACAGTAGCCTACGAGCAGTACTTC,CASSQGGTVAYEQYF